The rows below give T cell receptor beta chains drawn from one sample of a study of T cell responses to AZD1222 COVID-19 vaccine. Generated by immunoSEQ multiplex PCR, the TCRdb table keeps only in-frame clones and is missing some. The sample contains around 86,000 clones, roughly 89% of which appear only once. The source was peripheral blood, collected on day 0 of AZD1222 vaccination. The receptors were gathered from an adult in good health. Both conserved end residues are part of each CDR3. D genes are given only for firm matches. Where a row states a size, it is once, few, many or the class of an expanded clone; other rows omit it.

J gene | D gene | CDR3 length | clone size | V gene | CDR3 protein | CDR3 DNA
TRBJ1-5 | . | 15 | few | TRBV4-1 | CASRQGPADNQPQHF | TGCGCCAGCAGACAAGGCCCCGCGGACAATCAGCCCCAGCATTTT
TRBJ2-2 | TRBD1 | 13 | . | TRBV2 | CASLQGAAGELFF | TGTGCCAGCCTACAGGGGGCGGCCGGGGAGCTGTTTTTT
TRBJ2-3 | . | 15 | few | TRBV6-5 | CASSYSMVFTDTQYF | TGTGCCAGCAGTTACTCGATGGTCTTCACAGATACGCAGTATTTT
TRBJ2-5 | . | 13 | . | TRBV14 | CASSQNSQETQYF | TGTGCCAGCAGCCAAAACAGTCAAGAGACCCAGTACTTC
TRBJ2-6 | . | 18 | . | TRBV9 | CASSVATGQSLGANVLTF | TGTGCCAGCAGCGTAGCTACAGGGCAGTCCCTTGGGGCCAACGTCCTGACTTTC
TRBJ2-3 | TRBD2 | 16 | . | TRBV6-1 | CASSGPVTGGPGTQYF | TGTGCCAGCAGTGGACCGGTAACGGGGGGGCCGGGTACGCAGTATTTT
TRBJ2-2 | . | 16 | . | TRBV19 | CASSINPGSNTGELFF | TGTGCCAGTAGTATTAATCCGGGCTCGAACACCGGGGAGCTGTTTTTT
TRBJ1-1 | TRBD1 | 13 | . | TRBV12-3/TRBV12-4 | CASRFRGGSEAFF | TGTGCCAGCAGATTCAGGGGGGGGTCCGAAGCTTTCTTT
TRBJ1-2 | . | 12 | . | TRBV30 | CAWSTGLHGYTF | TGTGCCTGGAGTACAGGGTTGCATGGCTACACCTTC
TRBJ1-4 | . | 14 | . | TRBV4-2 | CASSREGTQGQLFF | TGTGCCAGCAGCCGTGAGGGTACCCAAGGACAACTGTTTTTT
TRBJ2-5 | . | 11 | . | TRBV2 | CASRRVLTQYF | TGTGCCAGCAGGAGGGTCTTGACCCAGTACTTC
TRBJ1-2 | . | 12 | once | TRBV29-1 | CSVRGQNYGYTF | TGCAGCGTTCGGGGGCAGAACTATGGCTACACCTTC
TRBJ2-3 | . | 16 | . | TRBV27 | CASSLYGLATEGTQYF | TGTGCCAGCAGTTTATACGGGCTAGCCACAGAGGGTACGCAGTATTTT